Each of the 11 T cell receptor beta chains below was sequenced from the same sample in a study of Ad26.COV2.S vaccination and SARS-CoV-2 variants. Assay: immunoSEQ multiplex PCR; the TCRdb copy retains only in-frame clones and omits some. Of fewer than 300,000 clones listed, around 87% are singletons. Treatment indicated: approximately 18 received Ad26.COV2.S at low or high dose, single or two shots; 5 received placebo; per-sample allocation not given. Day 63 after the first injection of vaccine or placebo was the sampling time. The sample in question was peripheral blood, obtained in a trial of Ad26.COV2.S vaccine versus placebo. The source of these receptors is a person between 18 and 59 years old who received the Ad26.COV2.S COVID-19 vaccine or a placebo.

V usage is TRBV2 and J usage is TRBJ1-2, with TRBD1 matching over 7 bases. Germline V gene data show CDR1 as SNHLY and CDR2 as FYNNEI. This CDR3 spans 13 amino acids. The junction had 5 bases not matched to a gene; V was cut back by 3 bases and J by 7 bases. The CDR3 here is CASSDYRGSGYTF. CDR3 nucleotide sequence: TGTGCCAGCAGTGACTACAGGGGAAGTGGCTACACCTTC.

This rearrangement joins TRBV5-1 to TRBJ2-5; D uncertain. Trimming left V 4 bases short and J 4 bases short, with 20 bases between. The CDR3 runs to 16 residues. Germline loops: CDR1 SGHRS, CDR2 YFSETQ. The CDR3 region is CASSPEDLNLLETQYF. The CDR3 nucleotides are TGCGCCAGCAGCCCGGAAGACCTGAACCTTTTAGAGACCCAGTACTTC.

The chain recombines TRBV10-3 with TRBJ2-1; 7 bases line up with TRBD2. V was clipped by 4 bases and J by 3 bases; unmatched bases: 3. CDR1 ENHRY and CDR2 SYGVKD come from the germline V gene. The length of the CDR3 is 14 residues. The CDR3 bases are TGTGCCATCAGTGCCCGGGACTACTACAATGAGCAGTTCTTC. Protein: CAISARDYYNEQFF.

This clone has a single count. The V call is TRBV3-1 (or the pseudogene TRBV3-2), the J call TRBJ2-7, with TRBD1 matching over 8 bases. Unmatched junction bases numbered 6, after V lost 3 bases and J lost 5 bases. This CDR3 contains 14 residues. Germline values: CDR1 LGHDT, CDR2 YNNKEL (reference sequence). The CDR3: CASSHGTGENEQYF. Written as DNA, the CDR3 is TGTGCCAGCAGCCACGGGACAGGTGAGAACGAGCAGTACTTC.

The chain joins TRBV30 to TRBJ1-3; D uncertain. Germline V gives CDR1 GTSNPN, CDR2 SVGIG (reference sequence). Trimming took 0 bases from V and 0 from J, leaving 9 bases between them. The CDR3 is 15 residues long. The CDR3 loop is CAWSVGSSSGNTIYF. The CDR3 DNA follows: TGTGCCTGGAGTGTGGGCAGCAGCTCTGGAAACACCATATATTTT.

The chain links TRBV6-1 to TRBJ2-7; the match to TRBD1 covers 9 bases. V shed 2 bases, J shed 3 bases, and the junction held 5 bases outside the gene matches. CDR3 size: 15 residues. Germline V gene lookup returns CDR1 MNHNS and CDR2 SASEGT. The CDR3 sequence is CASSEWETGGYEQYF. The CDR3 DNA sequence: TGTGCCAGCAGTGAATGGGAGACAGGGGGCTACGAGCAGTACTTC.

J is TRBJ2-7 and V is TRBV27; TRBD1 matches 9 bases. The CDR3 sequence is 14 residues long. The germline V gene encodes CDR1 MNHEY and CDR2 SMNVEV (reference sequence). V was clipped by 5 bases and J by 3 bases; unmatched bases: 5. CDR3 in amino acids: CASSDTGGNYEQYF. For the CDR3, the DNA is TGTGCCAGCAGTGATACAGGGGGCAACTACGAGCAGTACTTC.

The chain is built from TRBV9 and TRBJ2-7; D is tentatively TRBD1 or TRBD2 (5 bases each). Germline V gene lookup returns CDR1 SGDLS and CDR2 YYNGEE. Trimming removed 5 bases at V and 4 bases at J, with 19 bases between. This CDR3 spans 15 amino acids. The CDR3 DNA is TGTGCCAGCAGTACGGGGCCGGTGGGGATGTACGAGCAGTACTTC. This gives the protein CASSTGPVGMYEQYF.

The chain employs TRBV6-6 and TRBJ1-1, with 8 bases aligning to TRBD1. The germline V gene has CDR1 MNHNY and CDR2 SVGAGI (reference sequence). The V gene end was trimmed by 6 bases and the J gene end by 4 bases; junction bases not matched to a gene: 10. This CDR3 comprises 15 residues. This CDR3 is CASRDISGGGTEAFF. The CDR3 coding sequence is TGTGCCAGCAGAGACATTTCAGGGGGCGGCACTGAAGCTTTCTTT.

The V gene is TRBV6-1, the J gene TRBJ1-4; 8 bases fit TRBD1. The CDR3 runs to 16 residues. Germline-derived CDR1 and CDR2 are MNHNS and SASEGT. V lost 3 bases and J lost 4; bases outside the gene matches: 7. Written as DNA, the CDR3 is TGTGCCAGCAGTGAGGGTATTGGACAGGGTAATGAAAAACTGTTTTTT. It encodes CASSEGIGQGNEKLFF.

J is TRBJ1-5 and V is TRBV7-8; D may be TRBD1 (5 bases). CDR3 length equals 13 residues. V was shortened by 5 bases and J by 4 bases, with 9 bases between the two germline ends. Germline-derived CDR1 and CDR2 are SGHVS and FQNEAQ. CDR3 residues: CASSRGINQPQHF. The CDR3 DNA follows: TGTGCCAGCAGCCGGGGGATTAATCAGCCCCAGCATTTT.